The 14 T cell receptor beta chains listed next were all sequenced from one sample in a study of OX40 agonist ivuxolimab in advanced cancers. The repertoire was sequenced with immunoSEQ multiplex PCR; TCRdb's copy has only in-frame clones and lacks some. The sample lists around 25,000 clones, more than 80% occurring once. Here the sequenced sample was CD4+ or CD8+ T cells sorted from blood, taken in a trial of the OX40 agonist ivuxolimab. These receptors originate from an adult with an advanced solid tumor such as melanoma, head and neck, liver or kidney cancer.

CDR3 DNA sequence: TGCGCCAGCAGCCAAGATACGGCACAGAACACTGAAGCTTTCTTT. This sequence encodes CASSQDTAQNTEAFF. The genes are TRBV4-3 and TRBJ1-1; no definite D call. CDR1 LGHNA and CDR2 YSLEER come from the germline V gene. V shed 0 bases and J shed 1 base, with 9 bases lying between them. The CDR3 length is 15 residues.

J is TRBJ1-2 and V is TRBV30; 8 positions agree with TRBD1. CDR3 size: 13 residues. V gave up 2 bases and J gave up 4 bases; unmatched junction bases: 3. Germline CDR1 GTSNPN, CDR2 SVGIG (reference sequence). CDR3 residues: CAWSTGQGYGYTF. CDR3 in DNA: TGTGCCTGGAGTACCGGACAGGGCTATGGCTACACCTTC.

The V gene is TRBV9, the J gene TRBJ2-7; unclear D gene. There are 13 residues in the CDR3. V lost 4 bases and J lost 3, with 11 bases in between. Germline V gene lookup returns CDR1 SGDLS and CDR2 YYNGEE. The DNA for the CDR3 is TGTGCCAGCAGCCCCTCGGTCCTCTACGAGCAGTACTTC. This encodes CASSPSVLYEQYF. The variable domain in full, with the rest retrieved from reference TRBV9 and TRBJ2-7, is DSGVTQTPKHLITATGQRVTLRCSPRSGDLSVYWYQQSLDQGLQFLIQYYNGEERAKGNILERFSAQQFPDLHSELNLSSLELGDSALYFCASSPSVLYEQYFGPGTRLTVT.

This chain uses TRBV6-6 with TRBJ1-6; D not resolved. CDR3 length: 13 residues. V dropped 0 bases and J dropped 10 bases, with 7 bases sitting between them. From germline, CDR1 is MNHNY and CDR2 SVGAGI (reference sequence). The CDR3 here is CASSYSNRSPLHF. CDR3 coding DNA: TGTGCCAGCAGTTACTCGAATCGCTCACCCCTCCACTTT.

This CDR3 is CASSPMSSSYNEQFF. The CDR3, as DNA: TGTGCCAGCTCACCGATGTCCAGCTCCTACAATGAGCAGTTCTTC. The gene calls are TRBV18 and TRBJ2-1, with no clear D. V lost 3 bases to trimming and J lost 0 bases, with 9 bases between them. CDR3 length equals 15 residues. CDR1 and CDR2 (germline): KGHSH, LQKENI.

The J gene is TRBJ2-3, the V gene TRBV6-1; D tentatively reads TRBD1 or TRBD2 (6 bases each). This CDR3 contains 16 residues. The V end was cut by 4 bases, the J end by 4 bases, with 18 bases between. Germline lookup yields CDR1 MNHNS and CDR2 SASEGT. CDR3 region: CASSARTGTGPDTQYF. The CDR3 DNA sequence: TGTGCCAGCAGTGCTCGTACAGGGACTGGCCCAGATACGCAGTATTTT.

CDR3 protein: CASGPGLAGETQYF. CDR3 bases: TGTGCTAGTGGCCCCGGACTAGCGGGGGAGACCCAGTACTTC. V gene TRBV12-5 combines with J gene TRBJ2-5, with TRBD2 matching 12 bases. J lost 5 bases, V lost 6 bases, and 4 bases had no gene match. Germline CDR1 reads LGHNT; CDR2 reads FRNRAP. The CDR3 sequence is 14 residues long.

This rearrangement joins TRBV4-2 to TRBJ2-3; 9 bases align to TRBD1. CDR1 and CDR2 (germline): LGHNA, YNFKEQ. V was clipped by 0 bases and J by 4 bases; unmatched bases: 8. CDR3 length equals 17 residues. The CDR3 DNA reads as TGTGCCAGCAGCCAAGATTCTCCGGGACAGGGACCAGATACGCAGTATTTT. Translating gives CASSQDSPGQGPDTQYF.

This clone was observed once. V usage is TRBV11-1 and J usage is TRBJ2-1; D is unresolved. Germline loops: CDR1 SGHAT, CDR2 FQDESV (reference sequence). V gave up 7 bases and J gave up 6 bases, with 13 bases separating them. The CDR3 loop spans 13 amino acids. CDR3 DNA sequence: TGTGCCAGCACCTACCCGGCGGCCAATGAGCAGTTCTTC. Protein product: CASTYPAANEQFF.

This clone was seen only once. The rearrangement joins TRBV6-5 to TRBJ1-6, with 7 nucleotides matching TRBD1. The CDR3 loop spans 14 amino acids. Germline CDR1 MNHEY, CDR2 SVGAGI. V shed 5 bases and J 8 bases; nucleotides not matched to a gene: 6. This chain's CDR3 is CASSPGDSYSPLHF. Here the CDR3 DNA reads TGTGCCAGCAGTCCTGGGGACAGTTATTCACCCCTCCACTTT.

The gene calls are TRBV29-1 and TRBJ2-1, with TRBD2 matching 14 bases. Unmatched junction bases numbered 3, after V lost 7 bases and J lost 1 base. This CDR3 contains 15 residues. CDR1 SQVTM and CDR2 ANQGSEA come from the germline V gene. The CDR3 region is CSGGLAGGSYNEQFF. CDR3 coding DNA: TGCAGCGGCGGACTAGCGGGGGGATCCTACAATGAGCAGTTCTTC.

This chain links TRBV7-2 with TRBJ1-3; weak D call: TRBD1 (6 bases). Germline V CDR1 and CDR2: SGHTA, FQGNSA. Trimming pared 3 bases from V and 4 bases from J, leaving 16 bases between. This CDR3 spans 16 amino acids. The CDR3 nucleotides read TGTGCCAGCAGCTTCGAACAGGGATTCCGAGGAAACACCATATATTTT. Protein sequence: CASSFEQGFRGNTIYF.

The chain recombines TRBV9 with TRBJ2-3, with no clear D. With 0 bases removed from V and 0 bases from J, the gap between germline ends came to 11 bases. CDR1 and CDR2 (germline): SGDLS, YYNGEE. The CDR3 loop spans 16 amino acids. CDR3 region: CASSVELLSSTDTQYF. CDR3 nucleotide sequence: TGTGCCAGCAGCGTAGAGTTGCTTTCTAGCACAGATACGCAGTATTTT.

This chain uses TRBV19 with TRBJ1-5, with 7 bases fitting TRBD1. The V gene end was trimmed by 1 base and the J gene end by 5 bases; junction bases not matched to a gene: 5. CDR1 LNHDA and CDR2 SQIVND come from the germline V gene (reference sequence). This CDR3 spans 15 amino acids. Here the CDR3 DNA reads TGTGCCAGTAGTATAGCGCACAGGGGCGATCAGCCCCAGCATTTT. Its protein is CASSIAHRGDQPQHF.